The entry that follows covers one T cell receptor (beta chain) sequence. The target antigen is unknown. These data originate in a study of T cell responses to AZD1222 COVID-19 vaccine. This CDR3 has 14 amino acids. Germline assignment: CDR1 MNHEY and CDR2 SVGAGI. V lost 5 bases to trimming and J lost 6 bases; unmatched junction nucleotides: 8. Profiling relied on immunoSEQ multiplex PCR, and the TCRdb table lists in-frame clones only, not all of them. This sample has some 120,000 clones, with 70% to 85% found just once. Whole-study findings and limits: The sample set comprised mostly white British donors with more females, and clonal diversity was possibly underestimated. Nearly half of the spike-specific TCRs reportedly recognize variant regions that carry no mutations.

This TCR was recovered from an adult who received the AZD1222 COVID-19 vaccine. This rearrangement joins TRBV6-5 to TRBJ2-7; 9 positions match TRBD1. The specimen was peripheral blood, collected 28 days after the second AZD1222 dose. Written as DNA, the CDR3 is TGTGCCAGCAGTCACCAGACAGGGGGAGCCGAGCAGTACTTC. Its protein product is CASSHQTGGAEQYF.